Described below is a single T cell receptor beta chain sequence and its context. Antigen specificity is unknown. This record belongs to a study of CD8 T cells in ankylosing spondylitis. Regarding the study as a whole: Seemingly characteristic of ankylosing spondylitis blood was a TCR beta motif consisting of fewer than 10 highly homologous variants. The study looked at matched synovial fluid samples from ankylosing spondylitis patients. Disease-linked clones were reported to be significantly enriched there.

CDR1 is LGHNA and CDR2 is YNFKEQ in the germline V gene. V was clipped by 4 bases and J by 0 bases, with 13 bases between them. This CDR3 has 15 amino acids. The authors made TCR beta libraries by quantitative 5'-RACE with molecular barcodes. TCRdb fed the 5' RACE reads into MiXCR, producing one record per CDR3 protein. The data contain 130,000 to 150,000 distinct CDR3 sequences, 7% to 10% of them singletons. The origin of this receptor is a male donor with ankylosing spondylitis. V gene TRBV4-2 combines with J gene TRBJ2-7, with a weak D call TRBD2 (6 bases). Sequencing was done on a sample of synovial fluid, either unsorted or a sorted T cell fraction (not recorded which). The CDR3 loop is CASSLEGSSSYEQYF. In DNA, the CDR3 is TGTGCCAGCAGCCTGGAGGGCTCGAGCTCCTACGAGCAGTACTTC.